The rows below give T cell receptor beta chains drawn from one sample of a study of blood T cell repertoires in COVID-19. The repertoire was sequenced with immunoSEQ multiplex PCR; TCRdb's copy has only in-frame clones and lacks some. Here the sample spans about 220,000 clones, 65% to 90% being singletons. Source material: peripheral blood. These receptor sequences come from a man aged 35 to 55 who had recovered from COVID-19. CDR3s include the opening cysteine and the closing phenylalanine or tryptophan. A D gene is named only where the DNA matches it firmly. Expanded clones are given a class, and other clones once, few, many or no size at all.

D | J | V | size | DNA | CDR3
. | TRBJ1-5 | TRBV7-2 | . | TGTGCCAGCAGCGCCTATAATCAGCCCCAGCATTTT | CASSAYNQPQHF
. | TRBJ1-2 | TRBV30 | . | TGTGCCTCTTCTTGGTCGAGCGGCTACACCTTC | CASSWSSGYTF
TRBD2 | TRBJ2-1 | TRBV7-2 | . | TGTGCCAGCAGGCCGGGGGGGCGCTACAATGAGCAGTTCTTC | CASRPGGRYNEQFF
TRBD2 | TRBJ2-3 | TRBV7-8 | . | TGTGCCAGCAGCTTAGACCTAGCGGGAGGGAAATTTACTAGCACAGATACGCAGTATTTT | CASSLDLAGGKFTSTDTQYF
. | TRBJ2-5 | TRBV3-1/TRBV3-2 | once | TGTGCCAGCAGCCAAGAAAGATGGCGGGGGCTCCCAGAGACCCAGTACTTC | CASSQERWRGLPETQYF
. | TRBJ1-2 | TRBV5-1 | few | TGCGCCAGCGCTAATGAAACAGCAACATTCTATGGCTACACCTTC | CASANETATFYGYTF
. | TRBJ1-1 | TRBV18 | . | TGTGCCAGCTCACCGACAACCGACATGAACACTGAAGCTTTCTTT | CASSPTTDMNTEAFF
. | TRBJ1-5 | TRBV9 | few | TGTGCCAGCAGCGAGACAGATAGCAATCAGCCCCAGCATTTT | CASSETDSNQPQHF
. | TRBJ1-4 | TRBV30 | . | TGTGCCTGGAGTGAAGCTGAAAAACTGTTTTTT | CAWSEAEKLFF
. | TRBJ1-1 | TRBV7-2 | . | TGTGCCAGCAGCCTCCGAGAGGGAGACACTGAAGCTTTCTTT | CASSLREGDTEAFF
TRBD2 | TRBJ2-3 | TRBV11-3 | . | TGTGCCAGCAGCTTAGCTAGCGGGAGCGGTCGAACAGATACGCAGTATTTT | CASSLASGSGRTDTQYF
. | TRBJ2-5 | TRBV5-5 | . | TGTGCCAGCAGCTTGCAGCAAGAGACCCAGTACTTC | CASSLQQETQYF
TRBD1 | TRBJ1-5 | TRBV6-1 | . | TGTGCCAGCAGTGAAGACAGGGACAGGCGATGGGGAAGGCCCCAGCATTTT | CASSEDRDRRWGRPQHF
. | TRBJ1-3 | TRBV5-1 | . | TGCGCCAGCAGCCCCTCCCAAGATACAGGGTCGTGGGGCACCATATATTTT | CASSPSQDTGSWGTIYF
. | TRBJ1-1 | TRBV30 | . | TGTGCCTGGAGCCGGTACCCGGAGGCTGAAGCTTTCTTT | CAWSRYPEAEAFF
TRBD1 | TRBJ1-1 | TRBV19 | . | TGTGCCAGTGATCCGGGACAGGGGTTCGGTGAAGCTTTCTTT | CASDPGQGFGEAFF
TRBD1 | TRBJ1-3 | TRBV2 | few | TGTGCCAGCAGTGGAGGACAGGGAACTGGAAACACCATATATTTT | CASSGGQGTGNTIYF
. | TRBJ1-2 | TRBV6-5 | . | TGTGCCAGCAGGCAGACAGTTTTCTATGGCTACACCTTC | CASRQTVFYGYTF
TRBD2 | TRBJ2-5 | TRBV3-1/TRBV3-2 | . | TGTGCCAGCAGCTACATACGGGGGGGAATGGAGACCCAGTACTTC | CASSYIRGGMETQYF
TRBD2 | TRBJ2-1 | TRBV3-1/TRBV3-2 | . | TGTGCCAGCAGGGAGCGGGGGGAAAGCTACAATGAGCAGTTCTTC | CASRERGESYNEQFF
. | TRBJ1-3 | TRBV23-1 | . | TGCGCCAGCAGTCAACATACCGGGATTGGTTACGACTCTGGAAACACCATATATTTT | CASSQHTGIGYDSGNTIYF
. | TRBJ1-3 | TRBV30 | . | TGTGCCTGGAGTGTACAATGGGACCCCCGGACAGAGATTGGAAACACCATATATTTT | CAWSVQWDPRTEIGNTIYF
TRBD1 | TRBJ1-4 | TRBV30 | . | TGTGCCTGGAGTCCGCGACAGGGAGTGGCTAATGAAAAACTGTTTTTT | CAWSPRQGVANEKLFF
TRBD1 | TRBJ1-4 | TRBV2 | . | TGTGCCAGCAGTGGGACAGGGGGCGCGGGTGAAAAACTGTTTTTT | CASSGTGGAGEKLFF